This T cell receptor (beta chain) was retrieved from a study of T cell changes during pregnancy in multiple sclerosis. The CDR3 loop spans 15 amino acids. CDR1 and CDR2 (germline): MRHNA, SNTAGT. Trimming took 1 base from V and 7 from J; bases not matched to a gene: 4. Using immunoSEQ multiplex PCR, the repertoire was profiled, and TCRdb retains in-frame clones only, with some absent. The sample has tens of thousands of clones, about 92% seen once. The receptor comes from a female donor in good health, enrolled as a control in a pregnancy study. The V and J genes are TRBV6-4 and TRBJ2-1; 10 bases line up with TRBD1. The sample was peripheral blood, taken in the second trimester of pregnancy. CDR3 sequence: CASSDWDRGPNEQFF. The CDR3 bases are TGTGCCAGCAGTGACTGGGACAGGGGACCGAATGAGCAGTTCTTC.